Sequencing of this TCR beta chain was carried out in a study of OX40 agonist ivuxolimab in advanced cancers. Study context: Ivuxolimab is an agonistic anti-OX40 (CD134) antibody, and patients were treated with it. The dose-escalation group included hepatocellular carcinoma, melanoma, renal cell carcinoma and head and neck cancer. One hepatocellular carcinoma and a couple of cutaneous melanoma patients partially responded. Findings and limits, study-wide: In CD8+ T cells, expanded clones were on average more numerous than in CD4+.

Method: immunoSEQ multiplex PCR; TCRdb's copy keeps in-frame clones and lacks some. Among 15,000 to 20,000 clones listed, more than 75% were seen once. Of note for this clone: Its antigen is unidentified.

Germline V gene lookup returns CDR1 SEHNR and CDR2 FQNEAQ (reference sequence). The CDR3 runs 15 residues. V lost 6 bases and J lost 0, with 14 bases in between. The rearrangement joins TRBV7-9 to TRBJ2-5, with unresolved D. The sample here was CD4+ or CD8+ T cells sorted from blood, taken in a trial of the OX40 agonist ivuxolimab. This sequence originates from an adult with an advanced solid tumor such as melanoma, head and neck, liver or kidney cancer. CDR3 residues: CASSPAGPYQETQYF. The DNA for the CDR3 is TGTGCCAGCAGTCCAGCAGGCCCGTACCAAGAGACCCAGTACTTC.